This T cell receptor beta chain stems from a study of vaccination effects on CD4 cells after COVID-19. Study information: Samples were collected from a few convalescent patients early and late following vaccination. Sampling occurred a median 72 days post second dose, range 14 to 241.

Produced via immunoSEQ multiplex PCR; TCRdb's table is partial and in-frame only. The table shows roughly 15,000 clones, with over 70% occurring only once. The ViraFEST assay expanded antigen-specific CD4+ T cells with viral peptide pools before sequencing. The culture ran for 10 to 11 days, and then CD4+ T cells were isolated. A PCR test confirmed that the person had SARS-CoV-2 infection between March and December 2020. Every participant took two doses of the BNT162b2 or mRNA-1273 vaccine. A half-volume exchange with IL-2 medium occurred on days 3 and 7. CDR1 and CDR2 (germline): MNHEY, SVGAGI. V shed 5 bases, J shed 6 bases, and the junction held 4 bases outside the gene matches. This CDR3 spans 13 amino acids. Turning to this clone: The antigen is not known.

This chain uses TRBV6-5 with TRBJ1-1; 9 bases agree with TRBD1. The specimen comprised CD4+ T cells from PBMCs cultured with SARS-CoV-2 spike peptides, sampled after COVID-19 vaccination. The TCR was taken from a human donor who had a prior SARS-CoV-2 infection. CDR3 protein: CASSPGTGPEAFF. The CDR3 DNA reads TGTGCCAGCAGTCCTGGGACAGGGCCTGAAGCTTTCTTT.